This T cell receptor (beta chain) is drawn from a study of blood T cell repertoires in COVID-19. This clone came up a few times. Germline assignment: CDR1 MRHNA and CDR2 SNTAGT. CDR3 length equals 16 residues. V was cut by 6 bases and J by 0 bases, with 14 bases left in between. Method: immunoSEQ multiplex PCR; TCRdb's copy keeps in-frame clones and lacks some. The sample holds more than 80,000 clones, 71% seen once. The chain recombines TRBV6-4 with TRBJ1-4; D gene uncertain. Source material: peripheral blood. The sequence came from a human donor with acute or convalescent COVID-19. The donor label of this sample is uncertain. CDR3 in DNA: TGTGCCAGCAGAGATTCGGAGCACCCAACTAATGAAAAACTGTTTTTT. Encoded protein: CASRDSEHPTNEKLFF.